This is a list of T cell receptor beta chains from one sample in a study of cytomegalovirus exposure and HLA in healthy donors. Sequencing was performed with immunoSEQ multiplex PCR; in TCRdb, only in-frame clones are kept and a portion is missing. The table has a few hundred thousand clones, just under 85% seen once. The sequenced material came from PBMCs. The receptors were sampled from a woman between 40 and 55 years old in good health and CMV-seropositive. Each CDR3 is given with its conserved first and last residue. D genes are given only for firm matches. Size values are once, few and many counts, or a class for expanded clones, and some rows have none.

clone size,J gene,D gene,V gene,CDR3 length,CDR3 DNA,CDR3 protein
.,TRBJ2-1,TRBD2,TRBV7-9,15,TGTGCCAGCAGCTGGCGGGAGGGCCGAGGGAATGAGCAGTTCTTC,CASSWREGRGNEQFF
few,TRBJ2-1,.,TRBV18,16,TGTGCCAGCTCACCACCCCCCACAAGAGGCTACAATGAGCAGTTCTTC,CASSPPPTRGYNEQFF
.,TRBJ2-2,.,TRBV11-3,12,TGTGCCAGCAGCCCCAGGCCCGGGGAGCTGTTTTTT,CASSPRPGELFF
.,TRBJ2-1,.,TRBV2,13,TGTGCCAGCAGTGGGGACTTTGGTAGTGAGCAGTTCTTC,CASSGDFGSEQFF
once,TRBJ2-6,TRBD1,TRBV5-1,17,TGCGCCAGCAGTGGCGTCAGGGGGCGCGCTGGGGCCAACGTCCTGACTTTC,CASSGVRGRAGANVLTF
.,TRBJ2-7,TRBD2,TRBV7-2,13,TGTGCCAGCGGGGGGGACCTTTCCTACGAGCAGTACTTC,CASGGDLSYEQYF
.,TRBJ2-5,.,TRBV18,15,TGTGCCAGCTCACCACTATCGACAGACTTTGAGACCCAGTACTTC,CASSPLSTDFETQYF
.,TRBJ2-7,.,TRBV18,14,TGTGCCAGCTCACCCCGAGGTAGCGGCTACGAGCAGTACTTC,CASSPRGSGYEQYF
.,TRBJ2-1,.,TRBV5-1,13,TGCGCCAGCACCCAAGCCAATTACAATGAGCAGTTCTTC,CASTQANYNEQFF
.,TRBJ1-1,TRBD1,TRBV6-5,15,TGTGCCAGCAGTCCCAGACAGGGGGCGAGCACTGAAGCTTTCTTT,CASSPRQGASTEAFF
.,TRBJ2-1,.,TRBV18,16,TGTGCCAGCTCCCTTGCTTCACCAGCGAACTACAATGAGCAGTTCTTC,CASSLASPANYNEQFF
.,TRBJ2-7,TRBD1,TRBV28,15,TGTGCCAGCAGCCGACAGGGCATGGGGAAGGACGAGCAGTACTTC,CASSRQGMGKDEQYF
.,TRBJ2-7,.,TRBV19,13,TGTGCCAGTAGTATAGTCGGAGACTACGAGCAGTACTTC,CASSIVGDYEQYF
.,TRBJ2-3,.,TRBV10-3,13,TGTGCCATCTGGGCGCCGACCACAGATACGCAGTATTTT,CAIWAPTTDTQYF
.,TRBJ1-5,.,TRBV7-9,14,TGTGCCAGCAGCTTAGAGGGGACAAATCAGCCCCAGCATTTT,CASSLEGTNQPQHF
.,TRBJ2-5,.,TRBV27,15,TGTGCCAGCAGAAAATGGACTGCCTCGAGTGAGACCCAGTACTTC,CASRKWTASSETQYF
.,TRBJ1-2,.,TRBV5-1,15,TGCGCCAGCAGCTTGGACAACCCGTCTAACTATGGCTACACCTTC,CASSLDNPSNYGYTF
.,TRBJ2-3,.,TRBV5-4,13,TGTGCCAGCAGCTTCCCTAGCACAGATACGCAGTATTTT,CASSFPSTDTQYF
.,TRBJ2-2,TRBD2,TRBV4-3,17,TGCGCCAGCAGCCAAGATGCGGCTAGCGGAACGACCGGGGAGCTGTTTTTT,CASSQDAASGTTGELFF
.,TRBJ2-7,.,TRBV15,14,TGTGCCACCAGCAGGGGGGACTCCAGGGACGAGCAGTACTTC,CATSRGDSRDEQYF
.,TRBJ2-5,TRBD1,TRBV28,15,TGTGCCACCTCATGGGTTACAGGGGCGAAGGAGACCCAGTACTTC,CATSWVTGAKETQYF
.,TRBJ1-5,.,TRBV7-9,14,TGTTCCAGCAGCTCAGATCCTGTCAATCAGCCCCAGCATTTT,CSSSSDPVNQPQHF
.,TRBJ1-1,.,TRBV7-9,11,TGTTCCAGCAGCTTAAACAGAGAAGCTTTCTTT,CSSSLNREAFF
.,TRBJ2-1,TRBD2,TRBV7-3,19,TGTGCCAGCAGCTCCCGAGGGACTAGCGGGAGGGCGTTCTACAATGAGCAGTTCTTC,CASSSRGTSGRAFYNEQFF
few,TRBJ1-3,TRBD1,TRBV25-1,14,TGTGCCAGCAGTGACAGGGGGCTTGGAAACACCATATATTTT,CASSDRGLGNTIYF
.,TRBJ2-7,.,TRBV7-9,12,TGTGCCAGCAGCTTACGGGGGTTCGAGCAGTACTTC,CASSLRGFEQYF
.,TRBJ1-1,.,TRBV4-3,13,TGCGCCAGCAGCCAAGGGGCCCCAACTGAAGCTTTCTTT,CASSQGAPTEAFF
.,TRBJ1-2,.,TRBV4-1,14,TGCGCCAGCAGCCAAGATCAGGGGTACTATGGCTACACCTTC,CASSQDQGYYGYTF
.,TRBJ2-3,TRBD1,TRBV19,17,TGTGCCAGTAGTCCTGGACAGGGGGGATCTTACACAGATACGCAGTATTTT,CASSPGQGGSYTDTQYF
.,TRBJ1-5,.,TRBV19,14,TGTGCCAGTAACTTAAAACAGGAAAATCAGCCCCAGCATTTT,CASNLKQENQPQHF
.,TRBJ1-3,TRBD1,TRBV18,16,TGTGCCAGCTCCCCTGGACAGGTCGACTCTGGAAACACCATATATTTT,CASSPGQVDSGNTIYF
.,TRBJ2-3,.,TRBV5-1,11,TGCGCCAGCAGCTCTTCAGATACGCAGTATTTT,CASSSSDTQYF
.,TRBJ2-5,TRBD2,TRBV9,16,TGTGCCAGCAGCGTAGACCGAACTAGCGGGAGTGAGACCCAGTACTTC,CASSVDRTSGSETQYF
.,TRBJ2-7,.,TRBV13,14,TGTGCCAGCAGCTTAAGCGAGGAAACCTACGAGCAGTACTTC,CASSLSEETYEQYF
.,TRBJ2-6,.,TRBV7-9,15,TGTGCCAGCAGCCCAGGGGGGTTCGGGGCCAACGTCCTGACTTTC,CASSPGGFGANVLTF
.,TRBJ2-1,.,TRBV29-1,15,TGCAGCGTTGAAGATCATTCTAGCTCCTACAATGAGCAGTTCTTC,CSVEDHSSSYNEQFF
.,TRBJ2-1,TRBD2,TRBV15,16,TGTGCCACCAGCAGATCAAGAGGACTAGCGGGAGATGAGCAGTTCTTC,CATSRSRGLAGDEQFF
.,TRBJ1-3,TRBD1,TRBV4-2,16,TGTGCCAGCAGCCAAGCGGACAGGACCCCTGGAAACACCATATATTTT,CASSQADRTPGNTIYF
.,TRBJ1-6,.,TRBV28,15,TGTGCCAGCAGTTTACTAGGCGGGTATAATTCACCCCTCCACTTT,CASSLLGGYNSPLHF
.,TRBJ1-1,TRBD1,TRBV19,15,TGTGCCAGTAGTAACCGACAGGGCTTAGGCACTGAAGCTTTCTTT,CASSNRQGLGTEAFF
.,TRBJ1-4,.,TRBV4-3,15,TGCGCCAGCAGCCAACCAGGGTCAACTAATGAAAAACTGTTTTTT,CASSQPGSTNEKLFF